The 30 T cell receptor beta chains given below trace back to one sample, sequenced in a study of molecular identifiers for immune sequencing clone quantification. TCRdb re-analysed the PCR reads in MiXCR, keeping a single row per CDR3 protein. Of approximately 590,000 distinct CDR3 sequences detected, less than 30% appear once; the ten largest clones hold around 0.78%. Sequencing was carried out using naive CD8+ T cells from blood, with Jurkat cell RNA spiked in. Subset specified: FACS-sorted CD8+CD4-CCR7+CD45RA+ naive T cells. Receptors originate from a human donor in good health. Some libraries in this study had Jurkat cell RNA spiked in.

The CDR3 is CAWSRGQGDQPQHF. The CDR3 nucleotides are TGTGCCTGGAGTCGCGGACAGGGGGATCAGCCCCAGCATTTT. The chain links TRBV30 to TRBJ1-5, with 10 bases that match TRBD1. After removal of 2 bases from V and 5 bases from J, the junction contained 3 bases not matched to a gene. From germline, CDR1 is GTSNPN and CDR2 SVGIG (reference sequence). The CDR3 spans 14 residues.

This chain connects TRBV2 to TRBJ1-5; D gene unclear. CDR1 and CDR2 from the germline V gene are SNHLY and FYNNEI. The V end lost 7 bases, the J end lost 0 bases, and 13 bases lay between the germline ends. The length of the CDR3 is 15 residues. CDR3 sequence (DNA): TGTGCCAGCACCCCCGGGATTGATAGCAATCAGCCCCAGCATTTT. It encodes CASTPGIDSNQPQHF.

This chain uses TRBV7-9 with TRBJ1-4; TRBD1 matches 8 bases. With 4 bases clipped from V and 8 bases from J, the junction kept 9 bases outside the gene matches. The CDR3 loop spans 15 amino acids. Germline values: CDR1 SEHNR, CDR2 FQNEAQ (reference sequence). CDR3 DNA sequence: TGTGCCAGCAGCTCGCGGACAGGGCCGACCGAAAAACTGTTTTTT. Its translation: CASSSRTGPTEKLFF.

In its sample, this clonotype was seen a few times. The V gene is TRBV12-3 or TRBV12-4, the J gene TRBJ2-7; a weak D match, TRBD1 (5 bases). CDR3 length: 15 residues. V was clipped by 6 bases and J by 4 bases, with 19 bases between them. This chain's CDR3 is CASSPQKGVSYEQYF. The DNA of the CDR3 is TGTGCCAGCAGCCCACAGAAAGGGGTTAGTTACGAGCAGTACTTC.

V and J are TRBV20-1 and TRBJ2-5; 11 nucleotides match TRBD2. V dropped 2 bases and J dropped 8; count of bases not matched to a gene: 19. There are 18 residues in the CDR3. The germline CDR1 and CDR2 sequences are DFQATT and SNEGSKA (reference sequence). The CDR3 DNA sequence: TGCAGTGCTAGACAGGGGCGGCTAGCGGGAGGCCCCCAAGGAACCCAGTACTTC. Amino acid sequence: CSARQGRLAGGPQGTQYF.

Note on this clonotype: The junction does not match germline at one end; this may be a read error. Here the CDR3 reads CASSLYGGMKTEAFF. CDR3 DNA: TGTGCCAGCAGTTTATACGGGGGTATGAAGACTGAAGCTTTCTTT. The chain couples TRBV27 to TRBJ1-1; possibly TRBD1 for D (5 bases). CDR1 MNHEY and CDR2 SMNVEV come from the germline V gene (reference sequence). The CDR3 is 15 residues long.

The genes are TRBV5-6 and TRBJ2-5; D gene uncertain. Trimming pared 2 bases from V and 1 base from J, leaving 12 bases between. Germline CDR1 and CDR2: SGHDT and YYEEEE. The CDR3 spans 15 residues. This chain's CDR3 is CASSFPRVGQETQYF. Written as DNA, the CDR3 is TGTGCCAGCAGCTTTCCCCGGGTAGGCCAAGAGACCCAGTACTTC.

With respect to this clonotype: With a much larger clone just one base away, this may be a read error. The chain combines TRBV14 with TRBJ1-4; D is perhaps TRBD1 (6 bases). CDR3 size: 14 residues. Germline values: CDR1 SGHDN, CDR2 FVKESK. The chain's CDR3 is CASSFTGADEKLSF. For the CDR3, the DNA is TGTGCCAGCAGCTTTACGGGGGCCGATGAAAAACTGTCTTTT.

This clonotype has ten or more counts. The genes are TRBV6-2 or TRBV6-3 and TRBJ2-1; 7 bases match TRBD2. The germline V gene encodes CDR1 MNHEY and CDR2 SVGEGT. The CDR3 contains 16 residues. Trimming removed 0 bases from V and 3 bases from J; junction bases left unmatched: 5. The CDR3 coding sequence is TGTGCCAGCAGTTACTCACTAGCGCCCTACTACAATGAGCAGTTCTTC. Protein: CASSYSLAPYYNEQFF.

This clonotype appeared a few times. An end of the junction does not agree with germline; a read error may underlie this. The chain carries TRBV20-1 and TRBJ2-7; TRBD1 matches at 9 bases. Germline V gene lookup returns CDR1 DFQATT and CDR2 SNEGSKA (reference sequence). CDR3 size: 12 residues. Written as DNA, the CDR3 is TGCAGTGCGTCGACAGGGGGGTACGAGCAGTGCTTC. Its protein is CSASTGGYEQCF.

This clonotype was counted only a few times. This chain joins TRBV20-1 and TRBJ1-1; D is perhaps TRBD1 (6 bases). Deletions cut 1 base from V and 1 base from J, with 16 bases between. This CDR3 has 16 residues. The germline gives CDR1 DFQATT, CDR2 SNEGSKA (reference sequence). CDR3 protein: CSARVWQGPTNTEAFF. The CDR3 DNA sequence: TGCAGTGCTAGAGTGTGGCAGGGGCCGACGAACACTGAAGCTTTCTTT.

This clonotype has just a few counts. V and J are TRBV4-1 and TRBJ1-5, with D possibly matching TRBD1 (5 bases). Germline CDR1 is MGHRA and CDR2 is YSYEKL. CDR3 length: 15 amino acids. V gave up 1 base and J gave up 4 bases, with 11 bases separating them. The CDR3 DNA is TGCGCCAGCAGCCAAGCCCCTCAGGGAAATCAGCCCCAGCATTTT. Translating it yields CASSQAPQGNQPQHF.

This clonotype was detected ten times or more. The chain recombines TRBV29-1 with TRBJ2-5; 7 nucleotides line up with TRBD1. V lost 7 bases to trimming and J lost 5 bases; unmatched junction nucleotides: 22. This CDR3 comprises 17 residues. The germline CDR1 and CDR2 sequences are SQVTM and ANQGSEA. The CDR3 loop reads CSAQQPTGARAGETQYF. In nucleotides, the CDR3 is TGCAGCGCACAGCAGCCTACAGGGGCGAGGGCGGGTGAGACCCAGTACTTC.

This clonotype came up a few times. The chain is built from TRBV5-1 and TRBJ2-7; TRBD1 might be the D (7 bases). Germline values: CDR1 SGHRS, CDR2 YFSETQ. Between the trimmed V and J ends, which lost 3 bases and 3 bases, there was a span of 19 bases. The CDR3 spans 16 residues. This chain's CDR3 is CASSSEQGTRGYEQYF. DNA for the CDR3: TGCGCCAGCAGCTCGGAACAGGGGACTCGGGGCTACGAGCAGTACTTC.

Concerning this clonotype itself: A read error may produce the germline difference seen at one junction end. CDR3 nucleotides: TGTGCCAGCACCACCTCCCCAACTAATGAAAAACTGTTATTT. It codes for CASTTSPTNEKLLF. This chain uses TRBV7-9 with TRBJ1-4, with unresolved D. CDR1 is SEHNR, CDR2 FQNEAQ, per germline (reference sequence). The CDR3 loop spans 14 amino acids.

This clonotype was counted many times. V is TRBV30 and J is TRBJ2-7; TRBD1 might be the D (6 bases). The germline CDR1 and CDR2 sequences are GTSNPN and SVGIG (reference sequence). The CDR3 is 13 residues long. The ends were cut back, 3 bases at V and 4 bases at J, with 13 bases in the middle. CDR3 nucleotides: TGTGCCTGGAGGACCGAACAGGGTTACGAGCAGTACTTC. This encodes CAWRTEQGYEQYF.

This clonotype was counted ten times or more. V usage is TRBV30 and J usage is TRBJ1-1; D call uncertain. Germline assignment: CDR1 GTSNPN and CDR2 SVGIG (reference sequence). This CDR3 region has 14 residues. The ends were cut back, 2 bases at V and 0 bases at J, with 10 bases in the middle. The CDR3 reads CAWSLARLNTEAFF. CDR3 nucleotides: TGTGCCTGGAGTTTGGCCCGATTGAACACTGAAGCTTTCTTT.

The chain couples TRBV20-1 to TRBJ1-1, with a tentative D call TRBD1 (5 bases). The V gene's germline CDR1 is DFQATT and CDR2 SNEGSKA (reference sequence). V was shortened by 6 bases and J by 2 bases, with 10 bases between the two germline ends. The CDR3 loop spans 12 amino acids. CDR3 sequence: CSAGQVNTEAFF. Written as DNA, the CDR3 is TGCAGTGCGGGGCAGGTTAACACTGAAGCTTTCTTT.

The chain employs TRBV13 and TRBJ1-2, with a tentative D call TRBD1 (6 bases). The CDR3 loop spans 15 amino acids. Germline lookup yields CDR1 PRHDT and CDR2 FYEKMQ (reference sequence). Deletions cut 5 bases from V and 4 bases from J, with 17 bases between. The CDR3 sequence is CASSPGQLSRYGYTF. CDR3 nucleotide sequence: TGTGCCAGCAGCCCCGGACAGCTATCCCGCTATGGCTACACCTTC.

This clonotype was detected a few times. One end of the junction is discordant with germline, which a read error may explain. The V call is TRBV29-1, the J call TRBJ2-7; TRBD1 matches 8 bases. Germline V gene lookup returns CDR1 SQVTM and CDR2 ANQGSEA. The CDR3 loop spans 10 amino acids. The CDR3 loop is CGVTGDEQYF. CDR3 nucleotide sequence: TGCGGCGTGACAGGGGACGAGCAGTACTTC.

This clonotype has ten or more counts. The gene calls are TRBV7-2 and TRBJ1-4; no firm D call. V was cut by 1 base and J by 2 bases, with 11 bases left in between. The CDR3 totals 16 residues. The V gene's germline CDR1 is SGHTA and CDR2 FQGNSA. In DNA form, the CDR3 reads TGTGCCAGCAGCTTAGGGCAGACGAGGACTAATGAAAAACTGTTTTTT. This gives the protein CASSLGQTRTNEKLFF. The whole variable domain, remainder taken from reference TRBV7-2 and TRBJ1-4, is GAGVSQSPSNKVTEKGKDVELRCDPISGHTALYWYRQSLGQGLEFLIYFQGNSAPDKSGLPSDRFSAERTGGSVSTLTIQRTQQEDSAVYLCASSLGQTRTNEKLFFGSGTQLSVL.

V is TRBV30 and J is TRBJ2-7, with D hard to call. The CDR3 length is 13 residues. V dropped 4 bases and J dropped 3 bases, with 13 bases sitting between them. Germline V gene sequence: CDR1 GTSNPN, CDR2 SVGIG (reference sequence). The CDR3 loop reads CAWKPRNDYEQYF. In nucleotides, the CDR3 is TGTGCCTGGAAACCCCGAAACGACTACGAGCAGTACTTC.

This clonotype was detected ten times or more. The genes are TRBV3-1 and TRBJ2-7; D may be TRBD1 (6 bases). Germline assignment: CDR1 LGHDT and CDR2 YNNKEL (reference sequence). The CDR3 loop spans 13 amino acids. Trimming shortened V by 3 bases and J by 4 bases, and 10 bases separated the two germline ends. The CDR3 loop is CASSHWDKYEQYF. The DNA for the CDR3 is TGTGCCAGCAGCCACTGGGACAAATACGAGCAGTACTTC.

In DNA form, the CDR3 reads TGTGCCGTCACCGGGCCGCTTTCTGGAAACACCATATATTTT. Its translation: CAVTGPLSGNTIYF. The chain links TRBV6-1 to TRBJ1-3; no firm D call. V lost 11 bases and J 1 base, leaving 15 bases between the germline ends. Germline CDR1 reads MNHNS; CDR2 reads SASEGT. The CDR3 extends over 14 amino acids.

This clonotype was counted at least ten times. The V gene is TRBV20-1, the J gene TRBJ2-7; D possibly corresponds to TRBD2 (5 bases). The CDR3 has 12 amino acids. Germline CDR1 is DFQATT and CDR2 is SNEGSKA (reference sequence). The germline V and J ends were trimmed by 5 bases and 6 bases, with 14 bases remaining between them. The CDR3 here is CSASPGYSEQYF. As DNA, the CDR3 is TGCAGTGCTTCGCCGGGGTACAGCGAGCAGTACTTC.

This clonotype came up once. A much larger clonotype is one base distant, so this may be a read error. The chain carries TRBV7-9 and TRBJ1-1; D is possibly TRBD1 (5 bases). This CDR3 has 14 amino acids. From germline, CDR1 is SEHNR and CDR2 FQNEAQ (reference sequence). Trimming stripped 5 bases from V and 5 bases from J, with 15 bases between. CDR3: CASSQTEILTEAFF. Written as DNA, the CDR3 is TGTGCCAGCAGCCAGACAGAGATACTGACTGAAGCTTTCTTT.

Note on this clonotype: A much larger clone lies a single base off, so this may be a read error. The chain joins TRBV29-1 to TRBJ2-1, with 9 bases that match TRBD2. The CDR3 is made up of 22 amino acids. Germline trimming cut 1 base from V and 8 bases from J; bases unmatched to any gene: 30. The V gene's germline CDR1 is SQVTM and CDR2 ANQGSEA. The CDR3 coding sequence is TGCAGCGTTGAAGGAATAGTTTCCTCGGGCCACCATACCGGGACTAGCTTTTATGAGCAGTTCTTC. It is translated as CSVEGIVSSGHHTGTSFYEQFF.

This clonotype was detected ten times or more. Here the CDR3 DNA reads TGTGCCAGCTCACCGAAGCAGGGGCACACTGAAGCTTTCTTT. This codes for CASSPKQGHTEAFF. V gene TRBV18 combines with J gene TRBJ1-1; possibly TRBD1 for D (6 bases). Deletions cut 3 bases from V and 3 bases from J, with 11 bases between. The germline CDR1 and CDR2 sequences are KGHSH and LQKENI. The CDR3 runs 14 residues. The full variable domain, completed using reference TRBV18 and TRBJ1-1, is NAGVMQNPRHLVRRRGQEARLRCSPMKGHSHVYWYRQLPEEGLKFMVYLQKENIIDESGMPKERFSAEFPKEGPSILRIQQVVRGDSAAYFCASSPKQGHTEAFFGQGTRLTVV.

This clonotype was observed at least ten times. The V call is TRBV20-1, the J call TRBJ2-1; no firm D call. The germline V and J ends were trimmed by 1 base and 8 bases, with 6 bases remaining between them. This CDR3 contains 11 residues. Germline V CDR1 and CDR2: DFQATT, SNEGSKA (reference sequence). The CDR3 loop reads CSARGGDEQFF. The CDR3 DNA reads TGCAGTGCTAGAGGGGGTGATGAGCAGTTCTTC.

J is TRBJ2-3 and V is TRBV19; D not resolved. Trimming left V 4 bases short and J 4 bases short, with 3 bases between. Looked up from germline, CDR1 is LNHDA and CDR2 is SQIVND (reference sequence). This CDR3 has 11 residues. CDR3 residues: CASSKADTQYF. CDR3 nucleotides: TGTGCCAGTAGTAAGGCAGATACGCAGTATTTT.